The rows below give T cell receptor beta chains drawn from one sample of a study of CXCR3-negative and CXCR3-positive naive CD8 T cells. TCRdb processed the 5' RACE reads again and assigns one entry to each CDR3 protein, with no DNA. This sample carries about 150,000 distinct CDR3 sequences, with 0.49% going to the ten biggest clones. The sequencing sample was made of naive CXCR3+ CD8+ T cells from blood. Receptors were obtained from a human donor in good health. Some clones in this sample may be carry-over from other donors' samples. Both conserved end residues are part of each CDR3. Each record gives: J gene, V gene, CDR3 protein.

j_gene: TRBJ1-1
v_gene: TRBV25-1
CDR3aa: CASSETPFTEAFF

j_gene: TRBJ1-6
v_gene: TRBV4-3
CDR3aa: CASSQAVPGGSGSPLHF

j_gene: TRBJ2-1
v_gene: TRBV5-1
CDR3aa: CASSLVLFGVNEQFF

j_gene: TRBJ2-7
v_gene: TRBV7-9
CDR3aa: CASSGGLAGGKDEQYF

j_gene: TRBJ2-1
v_gene: TRBV15
CDR3aa: CATSPQGNEQFF

j_gene: TRBJ2-1
v_gene: TRBV9
CDR3aa: CASSVPEDGTDYNEQFF

j_gene: TRBJ2-3
v_gene: TRBV29-1
CDR3aa: CSVPGGGEADTQYF

j_gene: TRBJ2-7
v_gene: TRBV7-8
CDR3aa: CASSATSGPYEQYF

j_gene: TRBJ2-1
v_gene: TRBV7-2
CDR3aa: CASSLGQGSSYNEQFF

j_gene: TRBJ2-7
v_gene: TRBV6-6
CDR3aa: CASSYSGGPSYEQYF

j_gene: TRBJ2-2
v_gene: TRBV3-1
CDR3aa: CASSQDIKGHTGELFF

j_gene: TRBJ2-5
v_gene: TRBV29-1
CDR3aa: CSVAGGFQETQYF

j_gene: TRBJ2-7
v_gene: TRBV25-1
CDR3aa: CASSEFFRETGADEQYF

j_gene: TRBJ1-1
v_gene: TRBV4-1
CDR3aa: CASSQKGGTEAFF

j_gene: TRBJ2-5
v_gene: TRBV10-3
CDR3aa: CAISESAGLSANQETQYF

j_gene: TRBJ1-2
v_gene: TRBV29-1
CDR3aa: CSVEEEGLGGYTF

j_gene: TRBJ1-1
v_gene: TRBV19
CDR3aa: CASSSTGQGAEAFF

j_gene: TRBJ2-1
v_gene: TRBV5-1
CDR3aa: CARTWIPNLQFF

j_gene: TRBJ2-1
v_gene: TRBV19
CDR3aa: CASSPDIGGYNEQFF

j_gene: TRBJ2-1
v_gene: TRBV9
CDR3aa: CASSTTGWSGYNEQFF

j_gene: TRBJ2-7
v_gene: TRBV27
CDR3aa: CASSLSRQGALYEQYF

j_gene: TRBJ1-1
v_gene: TRBV12-3/TRBV12-4
CDR3aa: CASSLALLMNTEAFF

j_gene: TRBJ2-1
v_gene: TRBV5-3
CDR3aa: CARTSLRFGTEEQFF

j_gene: TRBJ2-7
v_gene: TRBV11-3
CDR3aa: CASSSQIDEAGQYF

j_gene: TRBJ2-7
v_gene: TRBV15
CDR3aa: CAISPGLASEQYF

j_gene: TRBJ2-7
v_gene: TRBV20-1
CDR3aa: CSARGRLTYEQYF

j_gene: TRBJ2-5
v_gene: TRBV9
CDR3aa: CASSGSGRTHQETQYF

j_gene: TRBJ1-6
v_gene: TRBV27
CDR3aa: CASSTGGTPLHF

j_gene: TRBJ2-1
v_gene: TRBV20-1
CDR3aa: CSAIGLAGDPSSYNEQFF

j_gene: TRBJ1-1
v_gene: TRBV28
CDR3aa: CASTFRGMNTEAFF

j_gene: TRBJ2-4
v_gene: TRBV7-2
CDR3aa: CASSSSGGDLAKNIQYF

j_gene: TRBJ2-7
v_gene: TRBV11-2
CDR3aa: CASSQNTDTYEQYF

j_gene: TRBJ2-1
v_gene: TRBV7-9
CDR3aa: CASSTVDRGRYNEQFF

j_gene: TRBJ2-7
v_gene: TRBV20-1
CDR3aa: CSARDLVVSSYEQYF

j_gene: TRBJ2-7
v_gene: TRBV7-2
CDR3aa: CASSLGYEIYEQYF

j_gene: TRBJ1-6
v_gene: TRBV20-1
CDR3aa: CSAEESNSPLHF

j_gene: TRBJ2-1
v_gene: TRBV10-3
CDR3aa: CAISESGGSSYNEQFF

j_gene: TRBJ2-5
v_gene: TRBV12-3/TRBV12-4
CDR3aa: CASSPPRETQYF

j_gene: TRBJ2-7
v_gene: TRBV7-9
CDR3aa: CASSSKTGREYF